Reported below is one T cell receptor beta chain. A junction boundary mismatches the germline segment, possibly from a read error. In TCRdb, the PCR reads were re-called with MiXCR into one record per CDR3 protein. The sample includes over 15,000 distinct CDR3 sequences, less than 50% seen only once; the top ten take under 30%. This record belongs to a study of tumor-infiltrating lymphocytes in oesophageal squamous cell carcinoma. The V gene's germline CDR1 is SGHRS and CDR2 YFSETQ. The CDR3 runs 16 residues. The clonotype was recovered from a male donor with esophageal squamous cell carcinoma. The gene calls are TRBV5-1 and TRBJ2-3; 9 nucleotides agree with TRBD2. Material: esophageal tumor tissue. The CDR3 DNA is TGCGCCAGCAGCTTGGAAGGAGGGACTAGCAGAGATACGCAGTATTTT. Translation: CASSLEGGTSRDTQYF.